The 6 T cell receptor beta chains presented below share a single source sample, sequenced in a study of CD8 T cells in Susac syndrome. When the RNA was reverse transcribed, random hexamers were used with an input of about 0.45 to 1 ug. One entry per CDR3 protein results from TCRdb running MiXCR on the immunoSEQ multiplex PCR reads. The table has approximately 180,000 distinct CDR3 sequences, 85% to 95% seen once; the top ten hold 0.099%. The sequencing sample was made of CD4+ T cells from PBMCs. The receptors shown here come from a human donor with Susac syndrome.

The gene calls are TRBV30 and TRBJ1-5, with 7 bases aligning to TRBD1. The CDR3 loop spans 15 amino acids. Germline CDR1 and CDR2: GTSNPN and SVGIG (reference sequence). Losses at the gene ends were 2 bases for V and 3 bases for J; bases not matched to a gene: 7. CDR3 coding DNA: TGTGCCTGGAGTCGAGAGACAGGGCCCAATCAGCCCCAGCATTTT. Its protein product is CAWSRETGPNQPQHF.

The chain recombines TRBV12-3 or TRBV12-4 with TRBJ1-2; 12 bases are a match to TRBD1. J gave up 8 bases and V 5 bases, and 15 bases lay outside the gene matches. The CDR3 spans 17 residues. The CDR3 here is CASSATFGTGGRDGYTF. CDR3 in DNA: TGTGCCAGCAGTGCCACATTCGGGACAGGGGGCCGGGACGGCTACACCTTC.

The chain has TRBV21-1 and TRBJ2-3. TRBV21-1 is described as a pseudogene. This CDR3 comprises 15 residues. DNA of the CDR3: TGTGCCAGCAGCAGGTCTAGGCCCTACACAGATACGCAGTATTTT. This encodes CASSRSRPYTDTQYF.

V usage is TRBV10-3 and J usage is TRBJ2-3, with D perhaps TRBD2 (5 bases). The CDR3 covers 14 residues. Trimming cost V 4 bases and J 1 base, with 9 bases left between them. Germline lookup yields CDR1 ENHRY and CDR2 SYGVKD. In DNA form, the CDR3 reads TGTGCCATCAGTGGGATGGAGGGCACAGATACGCAGTATTTT. It yields the protein CAISGMEGTDTQYF.

The chain recombines TRBV3-1 with TRBJ2-1; the match to TRBD2 covers 16 bases. The CDR3 is 20 amino acids. In germline, CDR1 is LGHDT, CDR2 YNNKEL (reference sequence). The V and J ends lost 5 bases and 0 bases, in that order; junction bases with no gene match: 10. As DNA, the CDR3 is TGTGCCAGCAGCGGCCTGGCGGGACTAGCGGGGGGGCCCTCCTACAATGAGCAGTTCTTC. Amino acids: CASSGLAGLAGGPSYNEQFF.

The chain joins TRBV3-1 to TRBJ1-5; no firm D call. Germline values: CDR1 LGHDT, CDR2 YNNKEL (reference sequence). The V gene lost 3 bases and the J gene lost 2 bases, with 11 bases spanning the gap. This CDR3 has 15 amino acids. The DNA of the CDR3 is TGTGCCAGCAGCCAGGGCAGGAACGGCAATCAGCCCCAGCATTTT. It encodes CASSQGRNGNQPQHF. Combining the CDR3 with reference TRBV3-1 and TRBJ1-5 gives the whole variable domain DTAVSQTPKYLVTQMGNDKSIKCEQNLGHDTMYWYKQDSKKFLKIMFSYNNKELIINETVPNRFSPKSPDKAHLNLHINSLELGDSAVYFCASSQGRNGNQPQHFGDGTRLSIL.